This T cell receptor (beta chain) was captured by sequencing in a study of T cell responses to AZD1222 COVID-19 vaccine. Study-level points and caveats: Targeting of unmutated variant regions was reportedly seen in nearly half of spike-specific TCRs. None of the repertoires were sampled until the peak T cell response had passed. White British donors predominated, females outnumbered males, and clonal diversity was possibly underestimated.

V was shortened by 4 bases and J by 3 bases, with 16 bases between the two germline ends. The CDR3 sequence is 17 residues long. Germline CDR1 and CDR2: SGHDN and FVKESK. The data were produced by immunoSEQ multiplex PCR, yet TCRdb's version contains in-frame clones alone and is incomplete. The data contain about 96,000 clones, about nine tenths of them singletons. In the case of this clone: Its antigen remains unknown.

This sample comprised peripheral blood, obtained on day 0 of AZD1222 vaccination. The origin of this receptor is an adult in good health. The V call is TRBV14, the J call TRBJ1-6; D unresolved. The CDR3 protein is CASSPGHSRIYNSPLHF. The CDR3 nucleotides are TGTGCCAGCAGCCCCGGGCACAGCAGAATCTATAATTCACCCCTCCACTTT.